This T cell receptor beta chain was captured by sequencing in a study of T cell changes during pregnancy in multiple sclerosis. CDR1 is LNHNV, CDR2 YYDKDF, per germline (reference sequence). CDR3 length equals 17 residues. The germline V and J ends were trimmed by 0 bases and 6 bases, with 20 bases remaining between them. TCRdb keeps only in-frame clones here, not all; method: immunoSEQ multiplex PCR. This table holds approximately 47,000 clones, approximately 90% found once. The TCR sequence derives from a female donor with multiple sclerosis, enrolled in a pregnancy study. The rearrangement uses TRBV15 and TRBJ1-1; D gene unclear. The sample here was peripheral blood, taken in the first trimester of pregnancy. CDR3 coding DNA: TGTGCCACCAGCAGAGAAAGGTCTTCTCTGGGGAGGTCTGAAGCTTTCTTT. Translated: CATSRERSSLGRSEAFF. The full variable domain, with the rest looked up from reference TRBV15 and TRBJ1-1, is DAMVIQNPRYQVTQFGKPVTLSCSQTLNHNVMYWYQQKSSQAPKLLFHYYDKDFNNEADTPDNFQSRRPNTSFCFLDIRSPGLGDTAMYLCATSRERSSLGRSEAFFGQGTRLTVV.